The source of this T cell receptor (beta chain) is a study of T cell changes during pregnancy in multiple sclerosis (dated by TCRdb to about 2019). Study-level background: The study examined how the T cell repertoire changed over the course of pregnancy in women with multiple sclerosis.

With regard to this clone: It has no known antigen specificity. Within one base of it there is no much larger clone, and no base qualities were kept. The sample has other DNA sequences that encode this CDR3 too.

The germline V end is reduced by 4 bases and the J end by 5 bases; junction bases left unmatched: 11. From the cysteine through the phenylalanine, the CDR3 covers 16 amino acids. Of all the DNA, just the CDR3 is kept, 48 bases in frame from base 1. CDR1 MNHEY and CDR2 SVGAGI were looked up in the germline V gene. The library was made by the immunoSEQ multiplex PCR assay. TCRdb carries this immuneACCESS record with in-frame sequences only. Its versions omit some clonotypes, under half of them owing to an unresolved V gene in the studies checked, with the rest unexplained. Counted in this sample were nearly 110,000 clones; around 92% of them appeared once. 0.65% to 0.9% of the sample lies in the top ten.

The sequencing used peripheral blood, collected in the third trimester of pregnancy. This clonotype originated in a female donor in good health, enrolled as a control in a pregnancy study. The receptor chain draws on TRBV6-5 and TRBJ2-3, with 8 bases aligning to TRBD1. CDR3 reads: CASSSGTGGTLDTQYF. The base sequence is TGTGCCAGCAGTTCCGGGACAGGCGGTACCTTAGATACGCAGTATTTT.